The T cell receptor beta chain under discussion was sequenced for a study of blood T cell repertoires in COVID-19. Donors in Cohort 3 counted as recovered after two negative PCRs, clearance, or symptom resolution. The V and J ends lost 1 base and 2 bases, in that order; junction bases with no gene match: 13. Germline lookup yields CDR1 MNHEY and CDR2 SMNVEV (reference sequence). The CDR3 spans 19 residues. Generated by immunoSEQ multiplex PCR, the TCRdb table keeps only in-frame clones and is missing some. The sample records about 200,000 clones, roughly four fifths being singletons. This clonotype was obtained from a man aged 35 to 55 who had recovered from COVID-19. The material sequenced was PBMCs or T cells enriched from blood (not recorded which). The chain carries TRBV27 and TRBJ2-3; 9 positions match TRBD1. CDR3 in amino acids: CASSLLFNPGQGPTDTQYF. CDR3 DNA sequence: TGTGCCAGCAGTTTATTGTTTAATCCGGGACAGGGCCCCACAGATACGCAGTATTTT.